The following is a T cell receptor (beta chain) sequence with its context. The data derive from a study of T-cell memory formation after mild COVID-19. On the study more broadly: The TCR clusters were mostly specific to one donor.

The CDR3 covers 18 residues. V gave up 4 bases and J gave up 8 bases; unmatched junction bases: 14. Germline assignment: CDR1 SGHRS and CDR2 YFSETQ. Employing constant-segment primers, 5'RACE generated TCR alpha and TCR beta cDNA libraries bearing sample barcodes and UMIs. TCRdb analysed the 5' RACE reads with MiXCR anew, one entry per CDR3 protein. The data contain roughly 13,000 distinct CDR3 sequences, 12% of them singletons. The V gene is TRBV5-1, the J gene TRBJ1-6, with TRBD1 identical over 11 bases. This TCR was sampled from an adult woman who had mild COVID-19 (a few samples of this study predate the infection). Cell type and time point are not known. The sequenced material came from PBMCs or a T cell subset sorted from them (not recorded which). This CDR3 is CASSPGQGASPDDSPLHF. The DNA for the CDR3 is TGCGCCAGCAGCCCTGGACAGGGGGCTAGCCCGGATGATTCACCCCTCCACTTT.